These 10 T cell receptor beta chains were sequenced from one sample in a study of T cell responses to AZD1222 COVID-19 vaccine. Libraries were prepared by immunoSEQ multiplex PCR; TCRdb keeps only in-frame clonotypes and omits some of them. The sample has roughly 44,000 clones; approximately 86% are singletons. The sample in question was peripheral blood, obtained on day 0 of AZD1222 vaccination. These receptors were collected from an adult in good health.

This chain connects TRBV7-8 to TRBJ1-5; the D gene is possibly TRBD1 (5 bases). This CDR3 is 16 amino acids long. The V end was cut by 5 bases, the J end by 3 bases, with 17 bases between. The V gene's germline CDR1 is SGHVS and CDR2 FQNEAQ. The DNA for the CDR3 is TGTGCCAGCAGCGCCCTGGAGCGGGGGGTCAATCAGCCCCAGCATTTT. This gives the protein CASSALERGVNQPQHF.

The rearrangement links TRBV19 to TRBJ2-7; 11 nucleotides align to TRBD1. This CDR3 has 15 amino acids. Germline V gives CDR1 LNHDA, CDR2 SQIVND (reference sequence). With 3 bases clipped from V and 7 bases from J, the junction kept 8 bases outside the gene matches. CDR3 bases: TGTGCCAGTAGTATCCGGACAGGGGGCTTGGAGGAGCAGTACTTC. Encoded protein: CASSIRTGGLEEQYF.

V is TRBV5-3 and J is TRBJ1-2, with unresolved D. TRBV5-3 is given ORF status, its function remaining uncertain. V was trimmed by 3 bases and J by 1 base, leaving 13 bases between them. This CDR3 is built from 15 residues. CDR3 region: CARSSTYTFNYGYTF. CDR3 bases: TGTGCCAGAAGCTCCACATATACCTTTAACTATGGCTACACCTTC.

The gene calls are TRBV18 and TRBJ2-6; a possible D gene is TRBD1 (6 bases). CDR3 size: 15 residues. Germline CDR1 and CDR2: KGHSH and LQKENI. Deletions cut 4 bases from V and 10 bases from J, with 17 bases between. In DNA, the CDR3 is TGTGCCAGCTCACAGGGACACATCGACCAGAACGTCCTGACTTTC. Protein: CASSQGHIDQNVLTF.

V is TRBV5-4 and J is TRBJ2-7; D is perhaps TRBD2 (5 bases). The CDR3 sequence is 15 residues long. The V end was cut by 0 bases, the J end by 6 bases, with 16 bases between. CDR1 and CDR2 (germline): SGHNT, YYREEE (reference sequence). CDR3 loop: CASSLDGGGLGEQYF. CDR3 in DNA: TGTGCCAGCAGCTTGGACGGAGGAGGACTCGGCGAGCAGTACTTC.

A single count supports this clone. The CDR3: CASSNTGGTEAFF. The DNA for the CDR3 is TGCGCCAGCAGCAATACAGGGGGAACTGAAGCTTTCTTT. The chain is built from TRBV5-1 and TRBJ1-1; 8 bases line up with TRBD1. The germline CDR1 and CDR2 sequences are SGHRS and YFSETQ. The CDR3 contains 13 residues. After removal of 4 bases from V and 5 bases from J, the junction contained 4 bases not matched to a gene.

The chain combines TRBV4-3 with TRBJ1-1; D uncertain. V gave up 1 base and J gave up 8 bases, with 11 bases separating them. Germline lookup yields CDR1 LGHNA and CDR2 YSLEER. The CDR3 is made up of 13 amino acids. CDR3 amino acids: CASSQALPGEAFF. In DNA, the CDR3 is TGCGCCAGCAGCCAAGCCTTGCCCGGGGAAGCTTTCTTT.

This chain connects TRBV19 to TRBJ2-1; 10 bases line up with TRBD2. Per germline, CDR1 LNHDA and CDR2 SQIVND (reference sequence). The CDR3 contains 14 residues. The trim removed 5 bases at V and 7 bases at J, leaving 5 bases unmatched. CDR3 sequence reads: CASSGLAGVNEQFF. The DNA of the CDR3 is TGTGCCAGTAGTGGGCTAGCGGGAGTGAATGAGCAGTTCTTC.

The chain joins TRBV11-3 to TRBJ2-2; D gene ambiguous. Germline lookup yields CDR1 SGHNT and CDR2 YENEEA. The V and J ends lost 2 bases and 1 base respectively, with 5 bases between them. The CDR3 totals 14 residues. For the CDR3, the DNA is TGTGCCAGCAGCTTACAGGAGAACACCGGGGAGCTGTTTTTT. This translates into CASSLQENTGELFF.

V gene TRBV7-9 combines with J gene TRBJ2-7; no firm D call. The V gene's germline CDR1 is SEHNR and CDR2 FQNEAQ (reference sequence). Trimming stripped 3 bases from V and 2 bases from J, with 11 bases between. This CDR3 is built from 14 residues. This CDR3 reads CASSFGPTTYEQYF. CDR3 nucleotide sequence: TGTGCCAGCAGCTTTGGACCTACAACCTACGAGCAGTACTTC.